Listed below are T cell receptor beta chains from one sample, sequenced in a study of blood T cell repertoires in COVID-19. Profiled with immunoSEQ multiplex PCR; TCRdb holds only in-frame clones, not every one. The sample shows around 230,000 clones, 87% of them seen only once. Input material: PBMCs or T cells enriched from blood (not recorded which). The receptors shown here come from a man aged 18 to 35 with acute COVID-19. Both conserved end residues are part of each CDR3. Fields, in order: D gene, V gene, CDR3 protein. The D gene is left open where the match is weak.

>-|TRBV7-9
CASSFQGRGANTGNTIYF
>TRBD1|TRBV28
CASSFGTGGANYGYTF
>TRBD2|TRBV10-2
CASRDSGTYTDTQYF
>TRBD1|TRBV3-1/TRBV3-2
CASSQEGTAEYGYTF
>TRBD2|TRBV4-2
CASSHLTSGRATEQFF
>-|TRBV7-9
CASSLYESPLHF
>-|TRBV3-1/TRBV3-2
CASSTGLQTNEKLFF
>-|TRBV28
CASTSSYNSPLHF
>TRBD2|TRBV27
CASSGGTSWDYEQYF
>-|TRBV19
CASSIVGGDNEQFF
>TRBD2|TRBV13
CASSSFRTSGSIETQYF
>-|TRBV19
CASSASGMGQPQHF
>-|TRBV20-1
CSASRSGNTIYF
>TRBD2|TRBV7-7
CASSLAGLVTTGELFF
>TRBD2|TRBV5-1
CASSGGTSGPHPGYEQYF
>TRBD1|TRBV7-6
CASSPTDRGMNTEAFF
>TRBD1|TRBV24-1
CATSDPTGVNYEQYF
>TRBD2|TRBV25-1
CASSDLRERDLNEQYF
>-|TRBV11-2
CASSLDSRVHEKLFF
>TRBD2|TRBV12-3/TRBV12-4
CASSFSSGNEQFF
>TRBD1|TRBV6-6
CASSDQDRDNSPLHF
>TRBD1|TRBV7-2
CASSLGGDRVGEQFF
>-|TRBV28
CASSLPSNQPQHF
>TRBD1|TRBV10-1
CASSDGTVNTGELFF
>-|TRBV7-4
CASSFIPYEKISYNEQFF
>-|TRBV9
CASSSGGNTEAFF
>-|TRBV15
CATRRASSYNEQFF
>TRBD2|TRBV30
CAWSEREALSQYF